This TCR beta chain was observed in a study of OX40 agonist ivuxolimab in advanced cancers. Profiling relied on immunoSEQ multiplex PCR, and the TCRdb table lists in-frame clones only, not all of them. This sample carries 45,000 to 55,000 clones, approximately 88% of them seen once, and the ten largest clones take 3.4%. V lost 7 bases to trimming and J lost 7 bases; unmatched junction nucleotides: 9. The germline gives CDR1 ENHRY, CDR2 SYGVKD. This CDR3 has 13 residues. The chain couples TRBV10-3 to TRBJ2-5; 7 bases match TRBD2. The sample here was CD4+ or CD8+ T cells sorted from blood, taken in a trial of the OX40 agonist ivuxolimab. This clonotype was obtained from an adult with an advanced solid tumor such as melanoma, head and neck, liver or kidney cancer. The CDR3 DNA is TGTGCCATCAAGGCGGGAGATATAGGGACCCAGTACTTC. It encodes CAIKAGDIGTQYF.